This T cell receptor (beta chain) was observed in a study of radiotherapy plus CTLA-4 blockade in lung cancer. Sequenced by immunoSEQ multiplex PCR; TCRdb stores in-frame clones only, minus some. The data contain about 93,000 clones, almost 90% of them singletons. This CDR3 region has 12 residues. Trimming left V 6 bases short and J 5 bases short, with 11 bases between. Germline V gene data show CDR1 as MGHDK and CDR2 as SYGVNS. CTLA-4 blockade with ipilimumab, together with focal radiation, was given to patients with chemo-refractory metastatic non-small-cell lung cancer. This clonotype originated in a human donor with non-small cell lung cancer that progressed on radiotherapy plus ipilimumab. The gene calls are TRBV25-1 and TRBJ2-7, with a tentative D call TRBD1 (5 bases). The sequenced sample was peripheral blood, obtained from a patient treated with radiotherapy plus ipilimumab. CDR3: CASRSQGNEQYF. CDR3 coding DNA: TGTGCCAGCAGGTCGCAGGGAAACGAGCAGTACTTC.